Each of the 12 T cell receptor beta chains below was sequenced from the same sample in a study of blood T cell repertoires in COVID-19. TCRdb keeps only in-frame clones here, not all; method: immunoSEQ multiplex PCR. This table holds about 470,000 clones, about 90% found once. Sequencing was done on a sample of PBMCs or T cells enriched from blood (not recorded which). The receptor set was obtained from a woman between 18 and 29 years old who had recovered from COVID-19.

The genes are TRBV3-1 (or the pseudogene TRBV3-2) and TRBJ1-2, with a possible D match to TRBD1 (5 bases). The CDR3 totals 18 residues. The germline V gene has CDR1 LGHDT and CDR2 YNNKEL (reference sequence). V lost 0 bases and J lost 4, with 21 bases in between. The CDR3 reads CASSQEQELHTSFYGYTF. CDR3 sequence (DNA): TGTGCCAGCAGCCAAGAACAGGAACTCCACACCTCTTTCTATGGCTACACCTTC.

CDR3 residues: CASSPTGASNYGYTF. The DNA for the CDR3 is TGTGCCAGCAGCCCCACCGGAGCCTCAAACTATGGCTACACCTTC. V is TRBV6-5 and J is TRBJ1-2; D remains unclear. This CDR3 spans 15 amino acids. Looked up from germline, CDR1 is MNHEY and CDR2 is SVGAGI. V shed 6 bases and J shed 2 bases, with 16 bases lying between them.

This chain uses TRBV15 with TRBJ2-5; 7 positions agree with TRBD1. The trim removed 4 bases at V and 5 bases at J, leaving 13 bases unmatched. The CDR3 extends over 16 amino acids. The V gene's germline CDR1 is LNHNV and CDR2 YYDKDF (reference sequence). The CDR3 DNA reads as TGTGCCACCAGCACAGCGATACAGGGGAAGGGGGAGACCCAGTACTTC. Protein sequence: CATSTAIQGKGETQYF. The full variable domain, rest sourced from reference TRBV15 and TRBJ2-5, is DAMVIQNPRYQVTQFGKPVTLSCSQTLNHNVMYWYQQKSSQAPKLLFHYYDKDFNNEADTPDNFQSRRPNTSFCFLDIRSPGLGDTAMYLCATSTAIQGKGETQYFGPGTRLLVL.

The chain combines TRBV5-6 with TRBJ2-7; 9 bases line up with TRBD1. The CDR3 is 14 residues long. Germline CDR1 and CDR2: SGHDT and YYEEEE. The V segment lost 3 bases and the J segment 1 base; nucleotides outside the gene matches: 2. CDR3 loop: CASSWGTGSYEQYF. CDR3 bases: TGTGCCAGCAGCTGGGGGACAGGGTCCTACGAGCAGTACTTC.

V and J are TRBV7-6 and TRBJ2-5; D possibly corresponds to TRBD2 (7 bases). V was cut by 2 bases and J by 1 base, with 11 bases left in between. CDR1 and CDR2 (germline): SGHVS, FNYEAQ. This CDR3 has 15 amino acids. CDR3 residues: CASSLSRGGQETQYF. CDR3 coding DNA: TGTGCCAGCAGCTTAAGTAGGGGGGGCCAAGAGACCCAGTACTTC.

The chain is built from TRBV2 and TRBJ1-4; D may be TRBD1 (5 bases). Germline lookup yields CDR1 SNHLY and CDR2 FYNNEI. The germline V and J ends were trimmed by 9 bases and 8 bases, with 16 bases remaining between them. This CDR3 contains 13 residues. CDR3 sequence: CASLGEVGEKLFF. DNA of the CDR3: TGTGCCAGTCTAGGGGAGGTCGGCGAAAAACTGTTTTTT.

This clone has just one count. V is TRBV10-2 and J is TRBJ1-1, with 12 bases lining up with TRBD1. The CDR3 totals 15 residues. The V and J ends lost 4 bases and 8 bases, in that order; junction bases with no gene match: 8. Per germline, CDR1 WSHSY and CDR2 SAAADI. DNA of the CDR3: TGCGCCAGCAGTGGAGAGGGACAGGGGGCGATCGAAGCTTTCTTT. Its translation is CASSGEGQGAIEAFF.

This clone was seen many times. V and J are TRBV4-1 and TRBJ2-6; maybe TRBD2 (6 bases). There are 16 residues in the CDR3. CDR1 and CDR2 (germline): MGHRA, YSYEKL. The V end lost 4 bases, the J end lost 3 bases, and 13 bases lay between the germline ends. The CDR3 loop reads CASSRGGFGGANVLTF. The CDR3 DNA sequence: TGCGCCAGCAGCCGTGGAGGGTTCGGTGGGGCCAACGTCCTGACTTTC.

The chain combines TRBV5-4 with TRBJ1-1, with a possible D match to TRBD1 (5 bases). The CDR3 has 15 residues. The V end lost 4 bases, the J end lost 4 bases, and 17 bases lay between the germline ends. Germline V CDR1 and CDR2: SGHNT, YYREEE (reference sequence). As DNA, the CDR3 is TGTGCCAGCAGCCGACAATCAGGGCGGGGCACTGAAGCTTTCTTT. Residues: CASSRQSGRGTEAFF. The full variable domain, completed using reference TRBV5-4 and TRBJ1-1, is ETGVTQSPTHLIKTRGQQVTLRCSSQSGHNTVSWYQQALGQGPQFIFQYYREEENGRGNFPPRFSGLQFPNYSSELNVNALELDDSALYLCASSRQSGRGTEAFFGQGTRLTVV.

The J gene is TRBJ1-2, the V gene TRBV28, with a weak D call TRBD1 (5 bases). The CDR3 has 13 residues. Trimming left V 5 bases short and J 5 bases short, with 12 bases between. Germline V lookup: CDR1 MDHEN, CDR2 SYDVKM. The CDR3 here is CASSPSTEYGYTF. Written as DNA, the CDR3 is TGTGCCAGCAGTCCCTCGACAGAGTATGGCTACACCTTC.

The chain has TRBV6-6 and TRBJ2-5, with D maybe TRBD1 (5 bases). Germline V CDR1 and CDR2: MNHNY, SVGAGI (reference sequence). V was cut by 2 bases and J by 4 bases, with 8 bases left in between. The CDR3 has 13 residues. DNA for the CDR3: TGTGCCAGCAGTTACCAGGGTGGAGAGACCCAGTACTTC. Its translation: CASSYQGGETQYF.

For this clone: The sample has other DNA sequences that encode this CDR3 too. The chain carries TRBV12-3 or TRBV12-4 and TRBJ2-1; a possible D gene is TRBD2 (6 bases). This CDR3 region has 12 residues. The V end lost 3 bases, the J end lost 6 bases, and 6 bases lay between the germline ends. The CDR3 DNA follows: TGTGCCAGCAGTTTCGGGGGCAATGAGCAGTTCTTC. Amino acids: CASSFGGNEQFF.